The 16 T cell receptor beta chains below come from one sample, sequenced in a study of shared T cell receptors in the human thymus. TCRdb's copy holds only in-frame clones and misses some; the assay was immunoSEQ multiplex PCR. The top ten hold approximately 0.013% of the sample, which has approximately 490,000 clones, around 82% seen once. This sample also belongs to another study, concerning human thymus T cells.

The sample comprised thymocytes. These receptors came from a boy under two years old with a congenital heart defect.

This clone was detected only once. This rearrangement joins TRBV29-1 to TRBJ2-3; TRBD2 aligns across 9 bases. CDR3 length: 14 amino acids. Per germline, CDR1 SQVTM and CDR2 ANQGSEA. J was trimmed by 4 bases and V by 6 bases; bases with no gene match: 8. The CDR3: CSVLAGERADTQYF. The CDR3 region has the DNA TGCAGCGTCTTAGCGGGAGAACGGGCAGATACGCAGTATTTT.

The chain couples TRBV15 to TRBJ2-3; TRBD2 matches at 8 bases. The germline V gene has CDR1 LNHNV and CDR2 YYDKDF (reference sequence). The CDR3 runs 17 residues. The junction had 11 bases not matched to a gene; V was cut back by 6 bases and J by 0 bases. CDR3 DNA: TGTGCCACCAGAATCGGGGGGGGCGGACATAGCACAGATACGCAGTATTTT. This sequence encodes CATRIGGGGHSTDTQYF.

J is TRBJ2-3 and V is TRBV27; D might be TRBD2 (5 bases). CDR3 length equals 13 residues. Germline CDR1 MNHEY, CDR2 SMNVEV (reference sequence). Trimming stripped 4 bases from V and 5 bases from J, with 10 bases between. This CDR3 reads CASSSGREDTQYF. The DNA for the CDR3 is TGTGCCAGCAGTTCCGGACGGGAAGATACGCAGTATTTT.

V usage is TRBV30 and J usage is TRBJ2-1; TRBD2 matches at 7 bases. The length of the CDR3 is 16 residues. V gave up 2 bases and J gave up 2 bases; unmatched junction bases: 9. Germline V lookup: CDR1 GTSNPN, CDR2 SVGIG (reference sequence). CDR3: CAWSHAPSGPYNEQFF. The CDR3, as DNA: TGTGCCTGGAGTCACGCTCCTAGCGGCCCCTACAATGAGCAGTTCTTC.

The rearrangement joins TRBV19 to TRBJ1-1, with 7 positions matching TRBD1. Germline V lookup: CDR1 LNHDA, CDR2 SQIVND (reference sequence). This CDR3 has 14 amino acids. V trimming: 9 bases; J trimming: 3 bases; junction bases outside the gene matches: 10. CDR3: CASRTQGMDTEAFF. DNA of the CDR3: TGTGCCAGCAGGACACAGGGGATGGACACTGAAGCTTTCTTT. Supplemented by reference TRBV19 and TRBJ1-1, the full variable domain reads DGGITQSPKYLFRKEGQNVTLSCEQNLNHDAMYWYRQDPGQGLRLIYYSQIVNDFQKGDIAEGYSVSREKKESFPLTVTSAQKNPTAFYLCASRTQGMDTEAFFGQGTRLTVV.

The V gene is TRBV4-3, the J gene TRBJ2-3; 7 positions agree with TRBD2. The germline V gene encodes CDR1 LGHNA and CDR2 YSLEER. CDR3 length: 16 amino acids. Trimming removed 0 bases from V and 6 bases from J; junction bases left unmatched: 9. CDR3 sequence reads: CASSQEGKGGWDTQYF. The CDR3 nucleotides read TGCGCCAGCAGCCAAGAAGGGAAGGGAGGGTGGGATACGCAGTATTTT.

The chain is built from TRBV28 and TRBJ2-7; D possibly corresponds to TRBD2 (5 bases). CDR3 length equals 8 residues. Trimming shortened V by 11 bases and J by 6 bases, and 5 bases separated the two germline ends. Germline CDR1 MDHEN, CDR2 SYDVKM. Here the CDR3 reads CAGSEQYF. The CDR3 DNA follows: TGTGCCGGGAGCGAGCAGTACTTC.

The rearrangement uses TRBV7-2 and TRBJ2-7, with D perhaps TRBD1 (6 bases). The V end lost 4 bases, the J end lost 1 base, and 14 bases lay between the germline ends. CDR3 size: 15 residues. Germline V gene lookup returns CDR1 SGHTA and CDR2 FQGNSA. CDR3 nucleotides: TGTGCCAGCAGCTCAGACGGGGACATGTCCTACGAGCAGTACTTC. Protein: CASSSDGDMSYEQYF.

The chain joins TRBV5-6 to TRBJ2-7, with 10 bases identical to TRBD2. J lost 0 bases, V lost 5 bases, and 5 bases had no gene match. Per germline, CDR1 SGHDT and CDR2 YYEEEE. The CDR3 extends over 15 amino acids. The CDR3 reads CASRPSGSLSYEQYF. CDR3 DNA sequence: TGTGCCAGCAGGCCTAGCGGGAGCCTCTCCTACGAGCAGTACTTC.

The rearrangement links TRBV7-2 to TRBJ2-3, with 7 bases fitting TRBD2. Losses at the gene ends were 2 bases for V and 5 bases for J; bases not matched to a gene: 16. The CDR3 is 18 residues long. Germline values: CDR1 SGHTA, CDR2 FQGNSA. CDR3 bases: TGTGCCAGCAGCTTACCCCTCCGAGCGGGGAGGATCATAGATACGCAGTATTTT. Translation gives CASSLPLRAGRIIDTQYF. Looking up the rest from reference TRBV7-2 and TRBJ2-3 gives the full variable domain: GAGVSQSPSNKVTEKGKDVELRCDPISGHTALYWYRQSLGQGLEFLIYFQGNSAPDKSGLPSDRFSAERTGGSVSTLTIQRTQQEDSAVYLCASSLPLRAGRIIDTQYFGPGTRLTVL.

This chain connects TRBV11-2 to TRBJ2-3, with TRBD1 as a possible D gene (8 bases). The CDR3 covers 12 residues. V lost 11 bases, J lost 3 bases, and 12 bases lay in between. CDR1 and CDR2 from the germline V gene are SGHAT and FQNNGV. The CDR3 here is CADRGGTDTQYF. In DNA form, the CDR3 reads TGTGCCGACAGGGGAGGGACAGATACGCAGTATTTT.

The chain recombines TRBV5-1 with TRBJ2-7; D is ambiguous. Germline loops: CDR1 SGHRS, CDR2 YFSETQ. This CDR3 has 15 residues. The V end was cut by 0 bases, the J end by 4 bases, with 14 bases between. In nucleotides, the CDR3 is TGCGCCAGCAGCTTGGTGGCCCGGGTTTTGTACGAGCAGTACTTC. The encoded protein is CASSLVARVLYEQYF.

V and J are TRBV27 and TRBJ1-1, with a possible D match to TRBD1 (6 bases). The length of the CDR3 is 14 residues. The V gene's germline CDR1 is MNHEY and CDR2 SMNVEV (reference sequence). V lost 5 bases and J lost 1, with 11 bases in between. The CDR3 spells CASSPQGQNTEAFF. The CDR3 region has the DNA TGTGCCAGCAGTCCCCAGGGGCAGAACACTGAAGCTTTCTTT.

This clone was counted a few times. The V call is TRBV2, the J call TRBJ1-2; TRBD1 matches 8 bases. J lost 8 bases, V lost 6 bases, and 14 bases had no gene match. The germline gives CDR1 SNHLY, CDR2 FYNNEI. The CDR3 runs to 15 residues. CDR3 DNA: TGTGCCAGCAGCAACAGGACAGGGTCCAGGGGGGGCTACACCTTC. It translates to CASSNRTGSRGGYTF.

The chain uses TRBV4-3 and TRBJ2-1, with 9 bases that match TRBD2. The CDR3 sequence is 16 residues long. The junction had 10 bases not matched to a gene; V was cut back by 1 base and J by 9 bases. Germline CDR1 is LGHNA and CDR2 is YSLEER. As DNA, the CDR3 is TGCGCCAGCAGCCAAGTTGGCGGGAGGGCCGGTAGTGAGCAGTTCTTC. This translates into CASSQVGGRAGSEQFF.

The chain employs TRBV9 and TRBJ2-3; 11 bases match TRBD2. V shed 6 bases and J 3 bases; nucleotides not matched to a gene: 6. CDR3 length: 15 residues. The germline V gene has CDR1 SGDLS and CDR2 YYNGEE. The CDR3 loop reads CASTLAGGSTDTQYF. The CDR3 DNA reads TGTGCCAGCACCCTAGCGGGAGGTAGTACAGATACGCAGTATTTT.